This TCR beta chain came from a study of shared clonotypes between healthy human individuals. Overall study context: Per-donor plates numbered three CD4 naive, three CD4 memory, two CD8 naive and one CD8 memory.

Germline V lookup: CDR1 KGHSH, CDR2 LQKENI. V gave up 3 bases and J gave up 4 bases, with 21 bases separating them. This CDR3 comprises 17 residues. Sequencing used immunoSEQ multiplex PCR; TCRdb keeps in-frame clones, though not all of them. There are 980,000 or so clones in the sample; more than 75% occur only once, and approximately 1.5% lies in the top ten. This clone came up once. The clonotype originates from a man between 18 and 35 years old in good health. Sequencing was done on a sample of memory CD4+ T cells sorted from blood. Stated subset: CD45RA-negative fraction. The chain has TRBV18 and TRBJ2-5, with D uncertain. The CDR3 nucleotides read TGTGCCAGCTCACCCTCTTTTCCAAGGGCGGATCGAGAGACCCAGTACTTC. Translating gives CASSPSFPRADRETQYF. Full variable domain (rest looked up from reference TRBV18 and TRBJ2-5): NAGVMQNPRHLVRRRGQEARLRCSPMKGHSHVYWYRQLPEEGLKFMVYLQKENIIDESGMPKERFSAEFPKEGPSILRIQQVVRGDSAAYFCASSPSFPRADRETQYFGPGTRLLVL.